Listed below are T cell receptor beta chains from one sample, sequenced in a study of shared T cell receptors in the human thymus. Method: immunoSEQ multiplex PCR; TCRdb's copy keeps in-frame clones and lacks some. Of approximately 580,000 clones in the sample, more than 75% were seen once. In addition, the sample was reused for a study of human thymus T cells.

Sequenced input: thymocytes. The receptor source for this set is a boy in the first two years of life with a congenital heart defect. The CDR3 runs from the conserved cysteine through the conserved F or W. Each record gives: D gene, J gene, V gene, clone size, CDR3 length, CDR3 protein, CDR3 DNA. The D gene is left open where the match is weak. Clone size is shown for a subset of rows, as once, few, many or a class of expanded clone.

D: TRBD2
J: TRBJ2-1
V: TRBV6-5
size: .
length: 15
CDR3: CASTLSSGSCNEQFF
DNA: TGTGCCAGCACTTTATCTAGCGGGAGTTGTAATGAGCAGTTCTTC

D: .
J: TRBJ1-2
V: TRBV29-1
size: .
length: 15
CDR3: CSVEDKGRINYGYTF
DNA: TGCAGCGTTGAAGATAAAGGCAGGATTAACTATGGCTACACCTTC

D: .
J: TRBJ2-7
V: TRBV30
size: once
length: 16
CDR3: CAWRGSDKDYSYEQYF
DNA: TGTGCCTGGAGGGGATCCGATAAGGACTACTCCTACGAGCAGTACTTC

D: .
J: TRBJ2-1
V: TRBV27
size: once
length: 17
CDR3: CASSPRAGASSYNEQFF
DNA: TGTGCCAGCAGCCCTAGGGCGGGGGCCAGCTCCTACAATGAGCAGTTCTTC

D: .
J: TRBJ1-5
V: TRBV19
size: .
length: 13
CDR3: CATRQGPNQPQHF
DNA: TGTGCCACCCGGCAGGGGCCCAATCAGCCCCAGCATTTT

D: .
J: TRBJ2-5
V: TRBV25-1
size: .
length: 12
CDR3: CASTSGEETQYF
DNA: TGTGCCAGCACCTCGGGAGAAGAGACCCAGTACTTC

D: .
J: TRBJ1-5
V: TRBV28
size: .
length: 14
CDR3: CASSQGYSNQPQHF
DNA: TGTGCCAGCAGTCAGGGTTATAGCAATCAGCCCCAGCATTTT

D: .
J: TRBJ2-1
V: TRBV4-1
size: .
length: 15
CDR3: CASSQRELLGNEQFF
DNA: TGCGCCAGCAGCCAACGAGAGCTCCTAGGCAATGAGCAGTTCTTC

D: .
J: TRBJ1-1
V: TRBV7-2
size: .
length: 12
CDR3: CASSFRGPEAFF
DNA: TGTGCCAGCAGCTTCAGGGGCCCTGAAGCTTTCTTT

D: .
J: TRBJ2-1
V: TRBV5-1
size: .
length: 16
CDR3: CASSLAAGLVGNEQFF
DNA: TGCGCCAGCAGCTTGGCGGCGGGATTAGTAGGCAATGAGCAGTTCTTC

D: .
J: TRBJ2-7
V: TRBV4-2
size: .
length: 17
CDR3: CASSQDLPKGQTYEQYF
DNA: TGTGCCAGCAGCCAAGATCTCCCGAAGGGGCAAACCTACGAGCAGTACTTC

D: .
J: TRBJ2-1
V: TRBV27
size: .
length: 13
CDR3: CASSLTGIYEQFF
DNA: TGTGCCAGCAGTTTAACAGGGATTTATGAGCAGTTCTTC

D: .
J: TRBJ1-1
V: TRBV29-1
size: .
length: 13
CDR3: CSVGAGRSTEAFF
DNA: TGCAGCGTTGGGGCCGGGAGGTCCACTGAAGCTTTCTTT

D: TRBD1
J: TRBJ2-5
V: TRBV6-4
size: once
length: 15
CDR3: CASSDLDRDLETQYF
DNA: TGTGCCAGCAGTGATCTGGACAGGGACTTAGAGACCCAGTACTTC

D: TRBD1
J: TRBJ2-7
V: TRBV5-6
size: .
length: 14
CDR3: CASSTGQGAHEQYF
DNA: TGTGCCAGCAGCACGGGACAGGGGGCCCACGAGCAGTACTTC

D: TRBD1
J: TRBJ2-7
V: TRBV7-9
size: .
length: 17
CDR3: CASSLARGLPISYEQYF
DNA: TGTGCCAGCAGCTTGGCCAGGGGGCTTCCCATCTCCTACGAGCAGTACTTC

D: .
J: TRBJ1-1
V: TRBV5-4
size: .
length: 14
CDR3: CASIRSGPNTEAFF
DNA: TGTGCCAGCATCCGTTCTGGGCCGAACACTGAAGCTTTCTTT

D: .
J: TRBJ2-7
V: TRBV14
size: few
length: 17
CDR3: CASSQDMASGATYEQYF
DNA: TGTGCCAGCAGCCAAGATATGGCGTCAGGGGCTACCTACGAGCAGTACTTC

D: TRBD1
J: TRBJ1-1
V: TRBV11-2
size: .
length: 16
CDR3: CASSLEQGAPNTEAFF
DNA: TGTGCCAGCAGCTTAGAACAGGGGGCCCCTAACACTGAAGCTTTCTTT

D: TRBD2
J: TRBJ2-1
V: TRBV27
size: .
length: 17
CDR3: CASSIATGYCGRAGEFF
DNA: TGTGCCAGCAGTATAGCCACAGGGTATTGCGGGAGGGCCGGGGAGTTCTTC

D: TRBD2
J: TRBJ2-1
V: TRBV4-1
size: .
length: 19
CDR3: CASSQVRPAGGIPYNEQFF
DNA: TGCGCCAGCAGCCAAGTTCGGCCGGCGGGAGGTATCCCCTACAATGAGCAGTTCTTC

D: TRBD2
J: TRBJ2-1
V: TRBV11-1
size: few
length: 16
CDR3: CASAARGASGNPEQFF
DNA: TGTGCCAGCGCCGCCCGGGGGGCTAGCGGGAACCCGGAGCAGTTCTTC

D: TRBD2
J: TRBJ2-7
V: TRBV27
size: .
length: 17
CDR3: CASSFSLAGARVHEQYF
DNA: TGTGCCAGCAGTTTTTCACTAGCGGGAGCTCGAGTGCACGAGCAGTACTTC

D: TRBD2
J: TRBJ2-1
V: TRBV6-4
size: .
length: 15
CDR3: CASSPGLAGANEQFF
DNA: TGTGCCAGCAGTCCGGGACTAGCGGGAGCGAATGAGCAGTTCTTC

D: TRBD1
J: TRBJ1-3
V: TRBV19
size: .
length: 15
CDR3: CASSTPTGAGNTIYF
DNA: TGTGCCAGTAGTACTCCGACAGGGGCCGGAAACACCATATATTTT

D: TRBD1
J: TRBJ2-1
V: TRBV6-5
size: .
length: 15
CDR3: CASSLQGKGYNEQFF
DNA: TGTGCCAGCAGCTTACAGGGGAAGGGATACAATGAGCAGTTCTTC

D: TRBD2
J: TRBJ2-2
V: TRBV4-3
size: .
length: 16
CDR3: CASSQDRAGETGELFF
DNA: TGCGCCAGCAGCCAAGACCGAGCGGGAGAGACCGGGGAGCTGTTTTTT

D: TRBD2
J: TRBJ2-7
V: TRBV11-2
size: once
length: 16
CDR3: CASSLVLAGGSGEQYF
DNA: TGTGCCAGCAGCCTAGTACTAGCGGGAGGGTCCGGCGAGCAGTACTTC

D: .
J: TRBJ1-3
V: TRBV7-9
size: .
length: 15
CDR3: CASRRGSSSGNTIYF
DNA: TGTGCCAGCCGAAGGGGCAGTAGCTCTGGAAACACCATATATTTT

D: TRBD1
J: TRBJ2-1
V: TRBV6-4
size: .
length: 19
CDR3: CASSDSRAPTGDPYNEQFF
DNA: TGTGCCAGCAGTGACTCGAGAGCCCCGACAGGGGATCCCTACAATGAGCAGTTCTTC

D: .
J: TRBJ1-1
V: TRBV6-1
size: .
length: 13
CDR3: CASRGGMNTEAFF
DNA: TGTGCCAGCAGGGGGGGAATGAACACTGAAGCTTTCTTT

D: TRBD1
J: TRBJ1-5
V: TRBV10-2
size: .
length: 17
CDR3: CASSELTRDSLNQPQHF
DNA: TGCGCCAGCAGTGAGTTAACCCGGGACAGCCTTAATCAGCCCCAGCATTTT

D: .
J: TRBJ2-7
V: TRBV6-1
size: .
length: 13
CDR3: CAIAPRVTYEQYF
DNA: TGTGCCATCGCCCCCCGGGTAACCTACGAGCAGTACTTC

D: .
J: TRBJ2-3
V: TRBV14
size: few
length: 14
CDR3: CASSSGLSTDTQYF
DNA: TGTGCCAGCAGTAGCGGTCTAAGCACAGATACGCAGTATTTT

D: TRBD1
J: TRBJ2-7
V: TRBV10-2
size: .
length: 15
CDR3: CASRGGWDSSYEQYF
DNA: TGCGCCAGCAGGGGTGGGTGGGACAGCTCCTACGAGCAGTACTTC

D: .
J: TRBJ1-1
V: TRBV27
size: .
length: 12
CDR3: CASSSGLPEAFF
DNA: TGTGCCAGCAGCTCGGGACTCCCTGAAGCTTTCTTT

D: .
J: TRBJ2-3
V: TRBV7-6
size: .
length: 16
CDR3: CASSKRVADFTDTQYF
DNA: TGTGCCAGCAGTAAGAGGGTAGCAGACTTCACAGATACGCAGTATTTT

D: TRBD1
J: TRBJ2-7
V: TRBV6-1
size: once
length: 15
CDR3: CASSGGQGETYEQYF
DNA: TGTGCCAGCAGTGGGGGACAGGGGGAGACCTACGAGCAGTACTTC

D: TRBD2
J: TRBJ2-3
V: TRBV30
size: .
length: 15
CDR3: CAWSVTSESGNTQYF
DNA: TGTGCCTGGAGTGTAACTAGCGAGTCCGGAAATACGCAGTATTTT

D: TRBD1
J: TRBJ1-1
V: TRBV11-1
size: few
length: 17
CDR3: CASSTKGGQGARTEAFF
DNA: TGTGCCAGCAGTACCAAGGGGGGACAGGGGGCGAGGACTGAAGCTTTCTTT

D: .
J: TRBJ1-1
V: TRBV19
size: .
length: 13
CDR3: CASSHRMNTEAFF
DNA: TGTGCCAGTAGTCACAGGATGAACACTGAAGCTTTCTTT

D: TRBD1
J: TRBJ2-6
V: TRBV28
size: .
length: 19
CDR3: CASSLIGQGLPSGANVLTF
DNA: TGTGCCAGCAGTTTGATCGGACAGGGGCTTCCCTCTGGGGCCAACGTCCTGACTTTC

D: TRBD1
J: TRBJ1-1
V: TRBV11-1
size: .
length: 13
CDR3: CPSSLDRDAEAFF
DNA: TGTCCCAGCAGCTTGGACAGGGACGCTGAAGCTTTCTTT

D: .
J: TRBJ2-7
V: TRBV21-1
size: .
length: 15
CDR3: CASSKGSSGSYEQYF
DNA: TGTGCCAGCAGCAAAGGGTCTAGCGGGAGCTACGAGCAGTACTTC

D: TRBD1
J: TRBJ1-6
V: TRBV10-3
size: .
length: 14
CDR3: CAIGVGTVNSPLHF
DNA: TGTGCCATCGGGGTTGGGACAGTCAATTCACCCCTCCACTTT

D: .
J: TRBJ2-5
V: TRBV9
size: .
length: 15
CDR3: CASSVEGLSQETQYF
DNA: TGTGCCAGCAGCGTAGAGGGGTTGAGCCAAGAGACCCAGTACTTC

D: .
J: TRBJ1-1
V: TRBV14
size: .
length: 14
CDR3: CASSPWEGNTEAFF
DNA: TGTGCCAGCAGCCCCTGGGAGGGGAACACTGAAGCTTTCTTT

D: .
J: TRBJ1-6
V: TRBV27
size: .
length: 17
CDR3: CASSLWGVRGDNSPLHF
DNA: TGTGCCAGCAGTTTATGGGGGGTGCGGGGGGATAATTCACCCCTCCACTTT

D: TRBD2
J: TRBJ2-7
V: TRBV27
size: .
length: 15
CDR3: CASSWGLAGESEQYF
DNA: TGTGCCAGCAGTTGGGGACTAGCGGGGGAATCGGAGCAGTACTTC

D: .
J: TRBJ2-7
V: TRBV28
size: .
length: 15
CDR3: CASRYRAAGSYEQYF
DNA: TGTGCCAGCAGGTACAGGGCTGCGGGCTCCTACGAGCAGTACTTC

D: .
J: TRBJ2-5
V: TRBV6-5
size: .
length: 12
CDR3: CATAGTQETQYF
DNA: TGTGCCACCGCCGGGACACAAGAGACCCAGTACTTC

D: TRBD2
J: TRBJ2-7
V: TRBV7-6
size: few
length: 14
CDR3: CASSLVRGAYEQYF
DNA: TGTGCCAGCAGCTTAGTTCGGGGGGCCTACGAGCAGTACTTC

D: TRBD2
J: TRBJ2-1
V: TRBV5-1
size: .
length: 15
CDR3: CASSQGLAGNNEQFF
DNA: TGCGCCAGCAGCCAAGGACTAGCGGGTAACAATGAGCAGTTCTTC

D: TRBD2
J: TRBJ2-6
V: TRBV4-1
size: .
length: 22
CDR3: CASRPGQGQIAGCPSGANVLTF
DNA: TGCGCCAGCAGGCCAGGGCAGGGCCAGATAGCGGGATGTCCCTCTGGGGCCAACGTCCTGACTTTC